This T cell receptor beta chain came from a study of shared clonotypes between healthy human individuals. Study-level results: When naive CD4 clonotypes were compared across a handful of donors, 4% to 5.5% were shared.

Germline V gives CDR1 SGHVS, CDR2 FQNEAQ. CDR3 length: 17 residues. V was pared by 5 bases and J by 3 bases, with 20 bases between. Concerning this clone itself: The antigen is unknown.

CD45RO-negative, CCR7-selected cells formed the naive CD8 fraction, which excluded terminally differentiated effector memory CD45RA+ cells. Sequencing was performed with immunoSEQ multiplex PCR; in TCRdb, only in-frame clones are kept and a portion is missing. Among about 2.1 million clones listed, roughly 95% were seen once. This chain joins TRBV7-8 and TRBJ2-1; tentatively, D is TRBD2 (6 bases). Sequencing was carried out using naive CD8+ T cells from PBMCs. The receptor's source is a man aged 18 to 35 in good health. Some clones in this sample may be carry-over from other donors' samples. CDR3 sequence: CASSPSLGEVLYNEQFF. The CDR3 DNA reads TGTGCCAGCAGCCCGTCTTTGGGGGAGGTCCTCTACAATGAGCAGTTCTTC.